The 13 T cell receptor beta chains below all came from one sample that was sequenced in a study of OX40 agonist ivuxolimab in advanced cancers. The table came from immunoSEQ multiplex PCR; TCRdb's copy has only in-frame clones and leaves some out. The sample carries fewer than 80,000 clones, 75% to 90% recorded once. The sample was CD4+ or CD8+ T cells sorted from blood, taken in a trial of the OX40 agonist ivuxolimab. All receptors come from an adult with an advanced solid tumor such as melanoma, head and neck, liver or kidney cancer.

CDR3 nucleotides: TGTGTGACATCCCCGGGACTCACCCTCTACGAGCAGTACTTC. It is translated as CVTSPGLTLYEQYF. The rearrangement links TRBV27 to TRBJ2-7; perhaps TRBD2 as D (6 bases). This CDR3 has 14 residues. CDR1 is MNHEY and CDR2 is SMNVEV in the germline V gene (reference sequence).

V usage is TRBV7-9 and J usage is TRBJ2-2; D is possibly TRBD2 (6 bases). Germline loops: CDR1 SEHNR, CDR2 FQNEAQ (reference sequence). CDR3 length: 13 residues. Deletions cut 3 bases from V and 5 bases from J, with 7 bases between. CDR3 DNA sequence: TGTGCCAGCAGCTTGGAGGGGACCGGGGAGCTGTTTTTT. The encoded protein is CASSLEGTGELFF.

J is TRBJ2-2 and V is TRBV6-4; maybe TRBD1 (5 bases). In germline, CDR1 is MRHNA, CDR2 SNTAGT. Trimming took 6 bases from V and 1 from J, leaving 15 bases between them. The CDR3 loop spans 16 amino acids. CDR3 nucleotides: TGTGCCAGCAGCCCCGCGACAGAACTGAACACCGGGGAGCTGTTTTTT. It encodes CASSPATELNTGELFF.

By share, this clone ranks as medium-sized (0.01 to 0.1%). The gene calls are TRBV29-1 and TRBJ1-1; D might be TRBD1 (5 bases). The germline gives CDR1 SQVTM, CDR2 ANQGSEA. This CDR3 region has 14 residues. Trimming stripped 4 bases from V and 1 base from J, with 13 bases between. CDR3 DNA: TGCAGCGTTGTTGGGGACTTTAAGAACACTGAAGCTTTCTTT. Protein: CSVVGDFKNTEAFF.

The V and J genes are TRBV7-3 and TRBJ1-1; TRBD1 might be the D (5 bases). Trimming cost V 1 base and J 3 bases, with 9 bases left between them. Germline V gene lookup returns CDR1 SGHTA and CDR2 FQGTGA. This CDR3 is 14 amino acids long. The CDR3 DNA reads as TGTGCCAGCAGCTTAATGGGCAGGGACACTGAAGCTTTCTTT. It codes for CASSLMGRDTEAFF.

CDR3 DNA sequence: TGTGCCACCAGCAGAGACCGTACCCATAACATCTACGAGCAGTACTTC. Residues: CATSRDRTHNIYEQYF. The gene calls are TRBV15 and TRBJ2-7; D unclear. The CDR3 has 16 residues. V lost 0 bases and J lost 3, with 15 bases in between. The germline V gene has CDR1 LNHNV and CDR2 YYDKDF (reference sequence).

This rearrangement joins TRBV7-8 to TRBJ2-3; either TRBD1 or TRBD2 may fit D (5 bases each). Trimming stripped 3 bases from V and 2 bases from J, with 12 bases between. Germline V gene sequence: CDR1 SGHVS, CDR2 FQNEAQ. The CDR3 extends over 15 amino acids. This CDR3 is CASSFRVRDTDTQYF. CDR3 DNA sequence: TGTGCCAGCAGCTTCAGGGTGAGGGACACAGATACGCAGTATTTT.

The chain carries TRBV7-8 and TRBJ1-2; D ambiguous. Per germline, CDR1 SGHVS and CDR2 FQNEAQ. V was trimmed by 1 base and J by 8 bases, leaving 8 bases between them. This CDR3 spans 12 amino acids. The CDR3 DNA reads TGTGCCAGCAGCTTAGGAATCGAGGGCTACACCTTC. It translates to CASSLGIEGYTF.

The chain combines TRBV29-1 with TRBJ2-7; the D is unclear. This CDR3 comprises 12 residues. From germline, CDR1 is SQVTM and CDR2 ANQGSEA. Trimming removed 0 bases at V and 10 bases at J, with 13 bases between. CDR3 bases: TGCAGCGTTGAAGATCTTAGGGATGGCCAGTACTTC. Encoded protein: CSVEDLRDGQYF.

This chain uses TRBV25-1 with TRBJ1-2, with D uncertain. Trimming shortened V by 7 bases and J by 4 bases, and 4 bases separated the two germline ends. The CDR3 runs 10 residues. CDR1 and CDR2 (germline): MGHDK, SYGVNS. The chain's CDR3 is CASKGYGYTF. CDR3 nucleotide sequence: TGTGCCAGCAAGGGCTATGGCTACACCTTC.

This chain uses TRBV4-2 with TRBJ2-1; TRBD2 matches at 9 bases. In germline, CDR1 is LGHNA, CDR2 YNFKEQ. The V gene end was trimmed by 3 bases and the J gene end by 7 bases; junction bases not matched to a gene: 13. This CDR3 spans 17 amino acids. This chain's CDR3 is CASSHDTGTSYENEQFF. The CDR3 nucleotides are TGTGCCAGCAGCCATGATACCGGGACTAGCTACGAAAATGAGCAGTTCTTC.

V gene TRBV7-9 combines with J gene TRBJ2-4; D remains ambiguous. The V and J ends lost 1 base and 3 bases respectively, with 7 bases between them. Germline V gene sequence: CDR1 SEHNR, CDR2 FQNEAQ (reference sequence). This CDR3 has 14 residues. The CDR3 DNA sequence: TGTGCCAGCAGCTTAGTCGGCAGCAAAAACATTCAGTACTTC. It encodes CASSLVGSKNIQYF.

J is TRBJ2-5 and V is TRBV28; D is possibly TRBD1 (6 bases). This CDR3 has 16 residues. Trimming removed 5 bases from V and 1 base from J, with 17 bases in between. Germline V CDR1 and CDR2: MDHEN, SYDVKM. The CDR3 loop is CASSEDRTTFQETQYF. CDR3 DNA sequence: TGTGCCAGCAGTGAAGACAGGACCACGTTCCAAGAGACCCAGTACTTC. The whole variable domain, filled in from reference TRBV28 and TRBJ2-5, reads DVKVTQSSRYLVKRTGEKVFLECVQDMDHENMFWYRQDPGLGLRLIYFSYDVKMKEKGDIPEGYSVSREKKERFSLILESASTNQTSMYLCASSEDRTTFQETQYFGPGTRLLVL.